This TCR beta chain came from a study of blood T cell repertoires in COVID-19. On the study more broadly: Samples taken during acute and convalescent COVID-19 were collected in the United States, Italy and Spain. Sources were T cells, B-cell-depleted T cells, or PBMCs; the material itself was cDNA or gDNA.

Germline CDR1 LNHDA, CDR2 SQIVND (reference sequence). V dropped 5 bases and J dropped 5 bases, with 12 bases sitting between them. The CDR3 is 13 residues long. Produced via immunoSEQ multiplex PCR; TCRdb's table is partial and in-frame only. The profile covers fewer than 60,000 clones, with about 80% appearing a single time and 3.5% to 4.5% taken by the ten largest. Sequencing was carried out using peripheral blood. The rearrangement links TRBV19 to TRBJ1-1; D call uncertain. The sequence came from a man aged 60 to 75 with acute or convalescent COVID-19. The CDR3 loop reads CASSRLRETEAFF. The CDR3 DNA reads TGTGCCAGTAGTCGACTGCGTGAGACTGAAGCTTTCTTT.